This TCR beta chain was captured in a study of CD8+CD57+ T cells in acquired aplastic anemia. Study as a whole: For CD4+ cells, healthy donors had an average of roughly 9.8 million reads.

In its sample, this clonotype was seen many times. TCR beta VDJ and CDR3 profiling used genomic DNA as template. TCRdb fed the reads into MiXCR, producing one record per CDR3 protein. The profile shows 180,000 or so distinct CDR3 sequences, approximately 49% of them singletons. The germline V gene encodes CDR1 DFQATT and CDR2 SNEGSKA (reference sequence). Trimming stripped 3 bases from V and 0 bases from J, with 11 bases between. The CDR3 length is 15 residues. The chain is built from TRBV20-1 and TRBJ1-4; D remains ambiguous. Material: sorted CD4+, CD8+, or CD8+CD57+ T cells (not recorded which) from PBMCs. This clonotype was sampled from a human donor in good health. The CDR3 sequence is CSARDPGTTNEKLFF. The CDR3 DNA follows: TGCAGTGCTAGGGACCCGGGTACAACTAATGAAAAACTGTTTTTT.